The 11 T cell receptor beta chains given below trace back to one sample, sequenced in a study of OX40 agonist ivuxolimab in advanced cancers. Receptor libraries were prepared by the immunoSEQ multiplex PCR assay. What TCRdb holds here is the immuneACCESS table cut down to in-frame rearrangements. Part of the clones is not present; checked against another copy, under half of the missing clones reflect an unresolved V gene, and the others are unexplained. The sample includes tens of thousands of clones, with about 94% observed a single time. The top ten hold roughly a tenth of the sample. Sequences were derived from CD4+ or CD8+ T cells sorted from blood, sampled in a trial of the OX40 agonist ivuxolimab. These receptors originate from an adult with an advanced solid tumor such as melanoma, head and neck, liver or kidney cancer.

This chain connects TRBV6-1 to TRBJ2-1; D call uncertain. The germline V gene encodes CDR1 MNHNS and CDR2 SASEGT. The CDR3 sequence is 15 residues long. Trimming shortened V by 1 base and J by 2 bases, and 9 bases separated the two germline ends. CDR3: CASSEGVSTYNEQFF. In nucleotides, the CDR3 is TGTGCCAGCAGTGAAGGGGTGTCTACCTACAATGAGCAGTTCTTC.

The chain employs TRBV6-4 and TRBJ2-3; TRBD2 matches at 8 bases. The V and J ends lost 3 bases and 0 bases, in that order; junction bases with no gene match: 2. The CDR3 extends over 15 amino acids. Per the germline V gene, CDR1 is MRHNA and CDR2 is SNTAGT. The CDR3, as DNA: TGTGCCAGCAGTGAACTAGCGGCTAGCACAGATACGCAGTATTTT. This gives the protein CASSELAASTDTQYF.

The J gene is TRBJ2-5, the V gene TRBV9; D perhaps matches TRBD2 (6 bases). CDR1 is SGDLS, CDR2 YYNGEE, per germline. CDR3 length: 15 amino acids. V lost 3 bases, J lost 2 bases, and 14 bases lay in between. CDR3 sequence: CASSGSGTPQETQYF. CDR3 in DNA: TGTGCCAGCAGCGGATCCGGGACTCCTCAAGAGACCCAGTACTTC.

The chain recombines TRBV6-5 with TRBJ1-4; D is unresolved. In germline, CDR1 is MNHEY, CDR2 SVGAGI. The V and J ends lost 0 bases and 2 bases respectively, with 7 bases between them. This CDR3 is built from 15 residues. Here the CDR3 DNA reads TGTGCCAGCAGTTACTCGGCGGAGACTAATGAAAAACTGTTTTTT. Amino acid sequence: CASSYSAETNEKLFF.

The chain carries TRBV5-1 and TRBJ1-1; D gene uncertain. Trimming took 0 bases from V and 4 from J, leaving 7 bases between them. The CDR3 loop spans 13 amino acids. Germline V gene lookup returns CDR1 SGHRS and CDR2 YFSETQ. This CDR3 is CASSLAGSTEAFF. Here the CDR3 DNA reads TGCGCCAGCAGCTTGGCTGGTTCCACTGAAGCTTTCTTT.

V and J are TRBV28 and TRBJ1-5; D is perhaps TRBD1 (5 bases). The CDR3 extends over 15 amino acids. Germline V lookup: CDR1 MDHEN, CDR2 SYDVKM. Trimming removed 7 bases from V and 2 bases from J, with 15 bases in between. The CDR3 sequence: CASISYGAGNQPQHF. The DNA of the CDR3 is TGTGCCAGCATTTCTTACGGGGCAGGCAATCAGCCCCAGCATTTT.

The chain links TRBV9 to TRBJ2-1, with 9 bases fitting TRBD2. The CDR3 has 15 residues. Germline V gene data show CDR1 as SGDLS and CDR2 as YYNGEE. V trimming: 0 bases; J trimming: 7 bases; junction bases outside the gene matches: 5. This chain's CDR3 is CASSVGGGAVNEQFF. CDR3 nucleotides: TGTGCCAGCAGCGTAGGCGGGGGGGCCGTGAATGAGCAGTTCTTC. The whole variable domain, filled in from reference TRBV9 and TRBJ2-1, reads DSGVTQTPKHLITATGQRVTLRCSPRSGDLSVYWYQQSLDQGLQFLIQYYNGEERAKGNILERFSAQQFPDLHSELNLSSLELGDSALYFCASSVGGGAVNEQFFGPGTRLTVL.

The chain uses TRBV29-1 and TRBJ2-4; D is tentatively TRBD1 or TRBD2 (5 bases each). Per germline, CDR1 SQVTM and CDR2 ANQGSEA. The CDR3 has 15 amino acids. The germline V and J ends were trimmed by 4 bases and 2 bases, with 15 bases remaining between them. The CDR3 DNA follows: TGCAGCGTTGGGGGGACCGAGGGGACCAAAAACATTCAGTACTTC. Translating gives CSVGGTEGTKNIQYF.

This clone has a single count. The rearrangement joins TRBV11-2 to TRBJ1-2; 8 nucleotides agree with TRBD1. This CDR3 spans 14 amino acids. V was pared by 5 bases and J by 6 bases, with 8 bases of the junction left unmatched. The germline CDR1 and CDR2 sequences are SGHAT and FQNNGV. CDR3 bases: TGTGCCAGCAGCCATCCGGACAGGGCCCATGGCTACACCTTC. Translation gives CASSHPDRAHGYTF.

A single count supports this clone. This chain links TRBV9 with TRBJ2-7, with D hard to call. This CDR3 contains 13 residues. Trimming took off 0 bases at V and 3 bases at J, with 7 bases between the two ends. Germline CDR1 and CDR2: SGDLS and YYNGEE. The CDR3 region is CASSVGSYYEQYF. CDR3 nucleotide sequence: TGTGCCAGCAGCGTAGGCTCGTACTACGAGCAGTACTTC.

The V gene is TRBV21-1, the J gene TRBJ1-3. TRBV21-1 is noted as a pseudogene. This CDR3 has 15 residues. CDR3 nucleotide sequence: TGTGCCAGCAGCACCGGGACTTTTTCTGGAAACACCATATATTTT. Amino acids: CASSTGTFSGNTIYF.